What follows are 19 T cell receptor beta chains derived from one specimen sequenced in a study of blood T cell repertoires in COVID-19. Clones were read by immunoSEQ multiplex PCR, and TCRdb kept only the in-frame ones, dropping some. Of 95,000 to 100,000 clones in the sample, approximately 81% were seen once. Sequenced material: peripheral blood. All receptors come from a woman aged 70-85 years with active or convalescent COVID-19.

The chain uses TRBV7-2 and TRBJ1-1; D is unresolved. Germline V gives CDR1 SGHTA, CDR2 FQGNSA. V was pared by 1 base and J by 7 bases, with 10 bases between. The CDR3 loop spans 13 amino acids. For the CDR3, the DNA is TGTGCCAGCAGCTTAGTTTTGCGGAGTGAAGCTTTCTTT. Its protein product is CASSLVLRSEAFF.

The CDR3 reads CASSSGQNTDTQYF. The CDR3 DNA reads TGTGCCAGCAGCTCGGGACAAAACACAGATACGCAGTATTTT. This sequence joins TRBV7-2 and TRBJ2-3, with D possibly being TRBD1 (6 bases). The V gene lost 4 bases and the J gene lost 2 bases, with 10 bases spanning the gap. The CDR3 loop spans 14 amino acids. The germline CDR1 and CDR2 sequences are SGHTA and FQGNSA.

The chain combines TRBV24-1 with TRBJ2-1; the D is unclear. The CDR3 runs to 11 residues. The germline CDR1 and CDR2 sequences are KGHDR and SFDVKD. V lost 5 bases and J lost 4, with 2 bases in between. The CDR3 region is CATSAYNEQFF. As DNA, the CDR3 is TGTGCCACCAGTGCGTACAATGAGCAGTTCTTC.

The CDR3 spells CASTGQGNEKLFF. The CDR3 DNA follows: TGTGCCAGTACAGGACAGGGCAATGAAAAACTGTTTTTT. The V gene is TRBV19, the J gene TRBJ1-4, with 8 bases aligning to TRBD1. CDR3 length: 13 residues. The germline CDR1 and CDR2 sequences are LNHDA and SQIVND (reference sequence). V lost 7 bases to trimming and J lost 5 bases; unmatched junction nucleotides: 3.

V and J are TRBV3-1 (or the pseudogene TRBV3-2) and TRBJ2-5, with a possible D match to TRBD1 (5 bases). The CDR3 totals 13 residues. The germline V and J ends were trimmed by 4 bases and 1 base, with 7 bases remaining between them. Germline V CDR1 and CDR2: LGHDT, YNNKEL (reference sequence). The CDR3 nucleotides read TGTGCCAGCAGCCGACAGTCCCAAGAGACCCAGTACTTC. Amino acids: CASSRQSQETQYF.

V usage is TRBV7-9 and J usage is TRBJ1-2; D may be TRBD1 (5 bases). Germline CDR1 SEHNR, CDR2 FQNEAQ (reference sequence). V gave up 5 bases and J gave up 8 bases, with 12 bases separating them. CDR3 length equals 12 residues. The CDR3 spells CASSDQGNGYTF. The CDR3 nucleotides read TGTGCCAGCAGCGACCAGGGAAACGGCTACACCTTC.

About this clone: A junction boundary mismatches the germline segment, possibly from a read error. The gene calls are TRBV6-2 or TRBV6-3 and TRBJ1-1; 9 bases are shared with TRBD1. This CDR3 region has 15 residues. CDR1 MNHEY and CDR2 SVGEGT come from the germline V gene. This chain's CDR3 is CASSPGTGWNSEAFF. The CDR3 DNA follows: TGTGCCAGCAGTCCCGGGACAGGGTGGAACTCTGAAGCTTTCTTT.

This chain uses TRBV18 with TRBJ2-7, with 10 bases aligning to TRBD1. The germline V gene encodes CDR1 KGHSH and CDR2 LQKENI. The CDR3 has 15 residues. The V and J ends lost 2 bases and 4 bases, in that order; junction bases with no gene match: 5. The CDR3 DNA is TGTGCCAGCTCACCATCGACAGGGGGCAGGTACGAGCAGTACTTC. Amino acid sequence: CASSPSTGGRYEQYF. Full variable domain (outside the CDR3, taken from reference TRBV18 and TRBJ2-7): NAGVMQNPRHLVRRRGQEARLRCSPMKGHSHVYWYRQLPEEGLKFMVYLQKENIIDESGMPKERFSAEFPKEGPSILRIQQVVRGDSAAYFCASSPSTGGRYEQYFGPGTRLTVT.

The rearrangement uses TRBV4-1 and TRBJ1-4, with D possibly matching TRBD1 (5 bases). V lost 4 bases, J lost 4 bases, and 13 bases lay in between. The CDR3 consists of 15 residues. Germline V gives CDR1 MGHRA, CDR2 YSYEKL. The CDR3 DNA sequence: TGCGCCAGCAGCCCCAGGGCAGTCCTTAATGAAAAACTGTTTTTT. Amino acids: CASSPRAVLNEKLFF.

The CDR3 bases are TGTGCCAGCAGCTTGAGGAACCAAGAGACCCAGTACTTC. It yields the protein CASSLRNQETQYF. The chain couples TRBV7-2 to TRBJ2-5, with unresolved D. Germline V gene lookup returns CDR1 SGHTA and CDR2 FQGNSA. With 3 bases removed from V and 0 bases from J, the gap between germline ends came to 5 bases. The CDR3 consists of 13 residues.

The chain employs TRBV6-5 and TRBJ1-2; the D gene is possibly TRBD1 (6 bases). V lost 4 bases to trimming and J lost 4 bases, with 10 bases between them. Looked up from germline, CDR1 is MNHEY and CDR2 is SVGAGI. This CDR3 has 13 residues. The DNA of the CDR3 is TGTGCCAGCAGTTTAGGACAGACCTATGGCTACACCTTC. Amino acid sequence: CASSLGQTYGYTF.

The rearrangement links TRBV2 to TRBJ1-4; 9 bases match TRBD1. The germline gives CDR1 SNHLY, CDR2 FYNNEI. The CDR3 is 15 residues long. V lost 4 bases, J lost 6 bases, and 6 bases stayed unmatched. The CDR3 reads CASSANRGQDEKLFF. In nucleotides, the CDR3 is TGTGCCAGCAGTGCAAACAGGGGGCAAGATGAAAAACTGTTTTTT.

V usage is TRBV7-9 and J usage is TRBJ2-1; TRBD2 aligns across 13 bases. Losses at the gene ends were 0 bases for V and 5 bases for J; bases not matched to a gene: 1. CDR1 SEHNR and CDR2 FQNEAQ come from the germline V gene (reference sequence). The CDR3 contains 16 residues. The CDR3 loop is CASSLAGTSGNNEQFF. DNA for the CDR3: TGTGCCAGCAGCTTAGCGGGGACTAGCGGGAACAATGAGCAGTTCTTC.

This clone was detected only once. The genes are TRBV7-2 and TRBJ1-5; D call uncertain. This CDR3 spans 13 amino acids. Per the germline V gene, CDR1 is SGHTA and CDR2 is FQGNSA. The V end was cut by 1 base, the J end by 5 bases, with 6 bases between. The CDR3 coding sequence is TGTGCCAGCAGCTTAGGGTCAGATCAGCCCCAGCATTTT. Residues: CASSLGSDQPQHF.

The rearrangement joins TRBV6-1 to TRBJ1-6; a weak D match, TRBD1 (6 bases). Trimming pared 2 bases from V and 6 bases from J, leaving 20 bases between. This CDR3 has 18 residues. CDR1 is MNHNS and CDR2 is SASEGT in the germline V gene. For the CDR3, the DNA is TGTGCCAGCAGTGAAAACAGGGCCCACGAACGACCTAATTCACCCCTCCACTTT. Translated, it gives CASSENRAHERPNSPLHF.

The chain is built from TRBV7-6 and TRBJ1-4, with a weak D call TRBD1 (5 bases). Germline V gives CDR1 SGHVS, CDR2 FNYEAQ. Trimming took off 5 bases at V and 7 bases at J, with 17 bases between the two ends. The CDR3 runs 15 residues. This CDR3 reads CASSVDSGGSEKLFF. DNA of the CDR3: TGTGCCAGCAGCGTCGACAGTGGAGGGAGTGAAAAACTGTTTTTT.

The chain is built from TRBV3-1 (or the pseudogene TRBV3-2) and TRBJ2-3; 10 bases align to TRBD2. The germline CDR1 and CDR2 sequences are LGHDT and YNNKEL (reference sequence). CDR3 length equals 18 residues. V was clipped by 1 base and J by 2 bases; unmatched bases: 9. CDR3 sequence reads: CASSQGNGLAAITDTQYF. The CDR3 DNA reads TGTGCCAGCAGCCAAGGCAACGGACTAGCGGCGATCACAGATACGCAGTATTTT.

The rearrangement joins TRBV7-6 to TRBJ2-3; 12 positions match TRBD2. This CDR3 is built from 17 residues. The V gene's germline CDR1 is SGHVS and CDR2 FNYEAQ. J was trimmed by 2 bases and V by 3 bases; bases with no gene match: 6. The CDR3 protein is CASSFLAGGSYTDTQYF. The DNA of the CDR3 is TGTGCCAGCAGCTTCCTAGCGGGAGGGTCCTACACAGATACGCAGTATTTT.

The chain employs TRBV27 and TRBJ2-7; TRBD1 agrees at 8 bases. Germline-derived CDR1 and CDR2 are MNHEY and SMNVEV (reference sequence). This CDR3 spans 12 amino acids. V was clipped by 11 bases and J by 6 bases; unmatched bases: 9. CDR3 loop: CALGQGAAEQYF. DNA for the CDR3: TGTGCCCTCGGGCAGGGGGCGGCCGAGCAGTACTTC.